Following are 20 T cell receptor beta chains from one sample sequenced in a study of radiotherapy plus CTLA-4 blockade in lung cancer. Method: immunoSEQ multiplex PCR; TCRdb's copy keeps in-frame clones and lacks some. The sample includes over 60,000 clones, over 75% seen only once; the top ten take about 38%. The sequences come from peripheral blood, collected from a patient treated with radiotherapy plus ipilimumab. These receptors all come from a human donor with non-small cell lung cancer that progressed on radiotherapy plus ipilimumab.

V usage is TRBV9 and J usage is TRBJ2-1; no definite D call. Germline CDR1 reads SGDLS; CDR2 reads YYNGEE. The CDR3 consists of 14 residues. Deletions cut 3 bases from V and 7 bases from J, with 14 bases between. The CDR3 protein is CASSAATWGNEQFF. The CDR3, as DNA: TGTGCCAGCAGCGCCGCTACTTGGGGAAATGAGCAGTTCTTC.

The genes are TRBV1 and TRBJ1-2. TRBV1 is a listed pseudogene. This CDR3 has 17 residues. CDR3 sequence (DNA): TGCACCAGCAGCCAACCCCCGGGACTCCAGCCCCATGATGGCTACACCTTC. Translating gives CTSSQPPGLQPHDGYTF.

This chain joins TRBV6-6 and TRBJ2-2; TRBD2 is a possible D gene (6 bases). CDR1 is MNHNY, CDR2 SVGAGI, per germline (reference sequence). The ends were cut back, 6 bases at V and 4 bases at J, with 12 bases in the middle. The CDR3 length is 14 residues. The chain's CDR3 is CASSHGGSTGELFF. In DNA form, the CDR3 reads TGTGCCAGCAGCCACGGGGGATCCACCGGGGAGCTGTTTTTT.

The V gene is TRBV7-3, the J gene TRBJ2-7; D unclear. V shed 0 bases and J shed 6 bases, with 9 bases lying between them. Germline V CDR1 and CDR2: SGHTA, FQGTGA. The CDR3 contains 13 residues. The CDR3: CASSLTWVGEQYF. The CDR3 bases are TGTGCCAGCAGCTTAACCTGGGTGGGCGAGCAGTACTTC.

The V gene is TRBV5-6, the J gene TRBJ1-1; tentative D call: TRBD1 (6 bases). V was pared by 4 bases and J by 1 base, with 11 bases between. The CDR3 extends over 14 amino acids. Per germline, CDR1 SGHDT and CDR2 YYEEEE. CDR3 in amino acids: CASSPLDRNTEAFF. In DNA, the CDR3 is TGTGCCAGCAGCCCCTTGGACAGGAACACTGAAGCTTTCTTT.

CDR3: CASTPSGSSYNEQFF. CDR3 nucleotides: TGTGCCAGCACACCCAGCGGGAGCTCCTACAATGAGCAGTTCTTC. The chain employs TRBV2 and TRBJ2-1, with TRBD2 matching over 8 bases. The germline V gene has CDR1 SNHLY and CDR2 FYNNEI. V gave up 7 bases and J gave up 0 bases; unmatched junction bases: 5. This CDR3 spans 15 amino acids.

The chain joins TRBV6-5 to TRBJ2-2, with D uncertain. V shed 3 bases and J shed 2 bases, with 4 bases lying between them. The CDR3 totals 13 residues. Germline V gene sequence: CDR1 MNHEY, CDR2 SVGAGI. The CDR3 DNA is TGTGCCAGCAGTTATACCAACACCGGGGAGCTGTTTTTT. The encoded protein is CASSYTNTGELFF.

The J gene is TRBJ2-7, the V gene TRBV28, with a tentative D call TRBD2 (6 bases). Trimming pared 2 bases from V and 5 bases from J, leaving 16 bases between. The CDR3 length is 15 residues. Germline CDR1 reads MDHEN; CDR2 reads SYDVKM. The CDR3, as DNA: TGTGCCAGCAGTTTAGGGGGAGGTAGGTTGAACGAGCAGTACGTC. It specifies CASSLGGGRLNEQYV.

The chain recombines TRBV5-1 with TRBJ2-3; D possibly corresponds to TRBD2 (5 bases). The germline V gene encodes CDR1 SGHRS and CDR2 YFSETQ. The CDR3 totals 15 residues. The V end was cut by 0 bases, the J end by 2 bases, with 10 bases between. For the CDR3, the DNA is TGCGCCAGCAGCTTGGGAGGGCTCCTCACAGATACGCAGTATTTT. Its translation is CASSLGGLLTDTQYF.

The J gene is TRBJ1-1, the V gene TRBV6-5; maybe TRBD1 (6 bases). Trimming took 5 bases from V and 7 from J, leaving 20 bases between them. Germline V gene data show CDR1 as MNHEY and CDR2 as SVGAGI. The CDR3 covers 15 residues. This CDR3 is CASSPPTGSAGEAFF. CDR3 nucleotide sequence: TGTGCCAGCAGTCCACCTACAGGGTCGGCTGGTGAAGCTTTCTTT.

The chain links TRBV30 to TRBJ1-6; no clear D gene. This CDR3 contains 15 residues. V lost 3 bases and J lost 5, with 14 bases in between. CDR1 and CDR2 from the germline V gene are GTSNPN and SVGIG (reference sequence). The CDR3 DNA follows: TGTGCCTGGAGGCAGAAAAAAGGAAATAATTCACCCCTCCACTTT. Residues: CAWRQKKGNNSPLHF. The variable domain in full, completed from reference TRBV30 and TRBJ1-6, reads SQTIHQWPATLVQPVGSPLSLECTVEGTSNPNLYWYRQAAGRGLQLLFYSVGIGQISSEVPQNLSASRPQDRQFILSSKKLLLSDSGFYLCAWRQKKGNNSPLHFGNGTRLTVT.

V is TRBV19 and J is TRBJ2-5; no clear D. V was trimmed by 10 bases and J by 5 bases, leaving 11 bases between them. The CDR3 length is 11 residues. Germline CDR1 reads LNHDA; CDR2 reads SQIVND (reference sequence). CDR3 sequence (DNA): TGTGCCACCCCGAATACGGAGACCCAGTACTTC. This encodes CATPNTETQYF.

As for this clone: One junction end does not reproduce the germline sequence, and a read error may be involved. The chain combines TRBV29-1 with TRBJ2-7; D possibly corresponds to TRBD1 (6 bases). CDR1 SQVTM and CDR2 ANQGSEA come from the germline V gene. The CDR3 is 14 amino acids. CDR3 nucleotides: TGCAGCGTAGAAGTTAATCTCCGAGGGGGCGAGCAGTACTTC. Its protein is CSVEVNLRGGEQYF.

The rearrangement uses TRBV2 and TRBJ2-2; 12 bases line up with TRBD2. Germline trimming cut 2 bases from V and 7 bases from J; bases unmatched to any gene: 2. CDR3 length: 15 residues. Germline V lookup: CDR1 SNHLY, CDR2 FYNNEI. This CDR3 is CASSELAGGVGELFF. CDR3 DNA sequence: TGTGCCAGCAGTGAACTAGCGGGAGGGGTCGGGGAGCTGTTTTTT.

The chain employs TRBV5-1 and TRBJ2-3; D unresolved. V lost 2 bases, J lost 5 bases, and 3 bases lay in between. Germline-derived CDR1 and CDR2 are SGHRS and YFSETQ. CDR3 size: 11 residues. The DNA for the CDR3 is TGCGCCAGCAGCTTTTTAGATACGCAGTATTTT. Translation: CASSFLDTQYF.

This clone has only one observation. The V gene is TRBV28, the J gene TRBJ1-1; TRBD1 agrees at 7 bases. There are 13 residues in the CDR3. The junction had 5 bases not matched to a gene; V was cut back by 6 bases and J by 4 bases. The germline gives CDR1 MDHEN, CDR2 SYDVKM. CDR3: CASSPGGGTEAFF. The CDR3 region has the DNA TGTGCCAGCAGCCCAGGGGGAGGCACTGAAGCTTTCTTT.

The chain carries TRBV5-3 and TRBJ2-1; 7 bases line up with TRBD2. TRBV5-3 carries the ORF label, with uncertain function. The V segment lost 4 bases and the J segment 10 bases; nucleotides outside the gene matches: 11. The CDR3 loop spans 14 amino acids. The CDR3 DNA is TGTGCCAGAAGCGGCGTAGCCGGACTAGGAGAGCAGTTCTTC. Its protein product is CARSGVAGLGEQFF.

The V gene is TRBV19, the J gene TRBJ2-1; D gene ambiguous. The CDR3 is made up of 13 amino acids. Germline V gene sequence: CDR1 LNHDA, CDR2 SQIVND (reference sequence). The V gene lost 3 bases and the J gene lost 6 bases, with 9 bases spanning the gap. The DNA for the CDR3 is TGTGCCAGTAGTATGGACCGACGCAATGAGCAGTTCTTC. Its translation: CASSMDRRNEQFF.

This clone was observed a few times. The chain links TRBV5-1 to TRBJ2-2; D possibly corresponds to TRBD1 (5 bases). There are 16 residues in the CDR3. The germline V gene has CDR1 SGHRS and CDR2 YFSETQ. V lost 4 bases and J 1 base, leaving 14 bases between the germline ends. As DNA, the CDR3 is TGCGCCAGCAGCCCGGCGCCAGGGCTGAACACCGGGGAGCTGTTTTTT. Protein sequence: CASSPAPGLNTGELFF.

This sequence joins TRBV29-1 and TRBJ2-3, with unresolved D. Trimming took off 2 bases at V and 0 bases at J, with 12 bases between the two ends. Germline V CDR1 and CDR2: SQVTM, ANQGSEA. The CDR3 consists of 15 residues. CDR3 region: CSVESTVTSTDTQYF. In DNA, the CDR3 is TGCAGCGTTGAAAGTACGGTCACTAGCACAGATACGCAGTATTTT.